These T cell receptor beta chains were read from a single sample in a study of regulatory T cells in long-lasting Graves disease. TCRdb ran MiXCR on the multiplex PCR reads and lists one entry per CDR3 protein. The top ten clones hold 10% to 15% of a sample with about 500,000 distinct CDR3 sequences, 15% to 20% of them seen once. The data were also submitted as part of a second study, on T cells in Graves' hyperthyroidism and ophthalmopathy.

This sample comprised peripheral blood mononuclear cells (PBMCs), obtained at new diagnosis, from a patient treated with antithyroid drugs. The receptors shown here come from a man in his forties with Graves disease. Each CDR3 is given with its conserved first and last residue. The order of the fields is D gene, clone size, J gene, V gene, CDR3 protein, CDR3 DNA. The D gene is left open where the match is weak. Some rows mark clone size as missing; the rest say once, few, many or name a class of expanded clone.

d_call: TRBD1
clone_size: NA
j_call: TRBJ2-3
v_call: TRBV20-1
cdr3_aa: CSAYPGTGNTDTQYF
cdr3_nt: TGCAGTGCTTACCCCGGGACAGGGAACACAGATACGCAGTATTTT

d_call: TRBD2
clone_size: many
j_call: TRBJ2-1
v_call: TRBV28
cdr3_aa: CASSFSSGMNNEQFF
cdr3_nt: TGTGCCAGCAGTTTCTCTAGCGGGATGAACAATGAGCAGTTCTTC

d_call: NA
clone_size: many
j_call: TRBJ2-7
v_call: TRBV20-1
cdr3_aa: CSAQREREQYF
cdr3_nt: TGCAGTGCTCAGAGGGAGAGAGAGCAGTACTTC

d_call: NA
clone_size: many
j_call: TRBJ1-2
v_call: TRBV5-1
cdr3_aa: CASSLGQASYGYTF
cdr3_nt: TGCGCCAGCAGCTTGGGGCAGGCGAGCTATGGCTACACCTTC

d_call: NA
clone_size: NA
j_call: TRBJ2-3
v_call: TRBV19
cdr3_aa: CASSVILGQDTDTQYF
cdr3_nt: TGTGCCAGTAGTGTTATACTGGGACAAGACACAGATACGCAGTATTTT

d_call: TRBD2
clone_size: many
j_call: TRBJ2-1
v_call: TRBV5-1
cdr3_aa: CASSLVLAGGHDTEQFF
cdr3_nt: TGCGCCAGCAGCTTGGTACTAGCGGGAGGGCATGACACTGAGCAGTTCTTC

d_call: NA
clone_size: NA
j_call: TRBJ1-1
v_call: TRBV10-3
cdr3_aa: CAIRSESAEAFF
cdr3_nt: TGTGCCATCAGATCTGAGTCCGCTGAAGCTTTCTTT

d_call: TRBD1
clone_size: many
j_call: TRBJ2-1
v_call: TRBV24-1
cdr3_aa: CATGSRQGDTPGGRNEQFF
cdr3_nt: TGTGCCACCGGGAGCAGACAGGGGGACACCCCGGGAGGTCGGAATGAGCAGTTCTTC

d_call: TRBD1
clone_size: few
j_call: TRBJ1-2
v_call: TRBV5-4
cdr3_aa: CASSGRDRSYGYTF
cdr3_nt: TGTGCCAGCAGCGGCCGGGACAGGTCCTATGGCTACACCTTC

d_call: TRBD2
clone_size: few
j_call: TRBJ2-3
v_call: TRBV5-1
cdr3_aa: CASSGRDSTDTQYF
cdr3_nt: TGCGCCAGCAGCGGGAGGGATAGCACAGATACGCAGTATTTT

d_call: TRBD1
clone_size: many
j_call: TRBJ1-4
v_call: TRBV28
cdr3_aa: CASSKQGNREKLFF
cdr3_nt: TGTGCCAGCAGCAAACAGGGGAATCGTGAAAAACTGTTTTTT

d_call: TRBD1
clone_size: few
j_call: TRBJ1-3
v_call: TRBV10-1
cdr3_aa: CARKDRGRGNTIYF
cdr3_nt: TGCGCCAGAAAAGACAGGGGGCGCGGAAACACCATATATTTT

d_call: NA
clone_size: many
j_call: TRBJ2-2
v_call: TRBV6-1
cdr3_aa: CASTSPSGELFF
cdr3_nt: TGTGCCAGCACAAGCCCGTCCGGGGAGCTGTTTTTT